Each of the 32 T cell receptor beta chains below was sequenced from the same sample in a study of T-cell reconstitution after alpha-beta-depleted transplantation in children. For TCRbeta, the library was prepared with unique molecular identifiers. In TCRdb, the PCR reads were re-called with MiXCR into one record per CDR3 protein. The sample lists some 340,000 distinct CDR3 sequences, 10% occurring once. The sequencing here drew on PBMCs from the stem cell graft donor, taken from the stem cell graft. These receptors were taken from a human donor who donated a stem cell graft to a child with acute lymphoblastic leukemia.

At least ten counts were recorded for this clonotype. V is TRBV4-3 and J is TRBJ2-7, with 14 bases lining up with TRBD2. Germline loops: CDR1 LGHNA, CDR2 YSLEER. J was trimmed by 0 bases and V by 2 bases; bases with no gene match: 9. The CDR3 is made up of 19 amino acids. The CDR3 spells CASSQTRGTSGSFSYEQYF. The CDR3 region has the DNA TGCGCCAGCAGCCAAACTCGGGGGACTAGCGGGAGTTTCTCCTACGAGCAGTACTTC.

This clonotype was found a few times. This chain links TRBV4-3 with TRBJ1-1, with 7 nucleotides matching TRBD1. V shed 0 bases, J shed 1 base, and the junction held 8 bases outside the gene matches. Germline V gives CDR1 LGHNA, CDR2 YSLEER. The CDR3 runs to 17 residues. The CDR3: CASSQDTGDTTNTEAFF. CDR3 nucleotide sequence: TGCGCCAGCAGCCAAGATACAGGGGACACAACGAACACTGAAGCTTTCTTT.

The V and J genes are TRBV4-1 and TRBJ2-3; D gene unclear. The V end was cut by 0 bases, the J end by 2 bases, with 9 bases between. In germline, CDR1 is MGHRA, CDR2 YSYEKL. The length of the CDR3 is 15 residues. This chain's CDR3 is CASSQDSQFTDTQYF. The CDR3 coding sequence is TGCGCCAGCAGCCAAGATTCACAATTCACAGATACGCAGTATTTT.

The chain links TRBV7-2 to TRBJ2-7, with 9 bases lining up with TRBD2. J gave up 4 bases and V 1 base, and 8 bases lay outside the gene matches. This CDR3 is 16 amino acids long. From germline, CDR1 is SGHTA and CDR2 FQGNSA. The CDR3 region has the DNA TGTGCCAGCAGCTTAGATCGGACTAGCGTGATATACGAGCAGTACTTC. It codes for CASSLDRTSVIYEQYF.

This chain connects TRBV5-1 to TRBJ2-5; D unclear. V shed 0 bases and J shed 5 bases, with 17 bases lying between them. Per the germline V gene, CDR1 is SGHRS and CDR2 is YFSETQ. This CDR3 spans 16 amino acids. CDR3 residues: CASSLEVFKIVETQYF. CDR3 coding DNA: TGCGCCAGCAGCTTGGAGGTGTTCAAGATCGTGGAGACCCAGTACTTC.

The chain employs TRBV5-1 and TRBJ2-4, with 7 positions matching TRBD2. Germline V lookup: CDR1 SGHRS, CDR2 YFSETQ. The CDR3 is 18 amino acids. V was clipped by 4 bases and J by 0 bases; unmatched bases: 13. Here the CDR3 DNA reads TGCGCCAGCAGCGCGGACGCTAGCGGAGGAATAGCCAAAAACATTCAGTACTTC. This translates into CASSADASGGIAKNIQYF.

This clonotype was observed a few times. The chain combines TRBV13 with TRBJ2-7, with 8 bases lining up with TRBD1. Per germline, CDR1 PRHDT and CDR2 FYEKMQ (reference sequence). The J segment lost 5 bases and the V segment lost 5 bases, leaving 5 bases of the junction unmatched. The CDR3 is 13 amino acids. CDR3 residues: CASSPGQGHEQYF. DNA of the CDR3: TGTGCCAGCAGCCCAGGACAGGGCCACGAGCAGTACTTC.

This clonotype was seen a few times. The CDR3 DNA follows: TGCAGTGCCGTCCACGGGCCCGCCAATCAGCCCCAGCATTTT. This translates into CSAVHGPANQPQHF. This rearrangement joins TRBV20-1 to TRBJ1-5; D is undetermined. Trimming left V 6 bases short and J 3 bases short, with 15 bases between. The CDR3 contains 14 residues. CDR1 is DFQATT, CDR2 SNEGSKA, per germline (reference sequence).

This chain connects TRBV28 to TRBJ1-2; a weak D match, TRBD1 (5 bases). Per the germline V gene, CDR1 is MDHEN and CDR2 is SYDVKM. Trimming left V 5 bases short and J 5 bases short, with 15 bases between. The CDR3 totals 14 residues. DNA of the CDR3: TGTGCCAGCAGTGCGGGACGGAACGCTTATGGCTACACCTTC. This sequence encodes CASSAGRNAYGYTF.

This clonotype was observed a few times. J is TRBJ2-3 and V is TRBV5-1, with TRBD2 matching 7 bases. There are 15 residues in the CDR3. The ends lost 5 bases at V and 6 bases at J; junction bases unmatched: 12. Per the germline V gene, CDR1 is SGHRS and CDR2 is YFSETQ. The CDR3 DNA reads as TGCGCCAGCAGTCTGACTAGCCTTCCCGGGGATACGCAGTATTTT. It yields the protein CASSLTSLPGDTQYF.

At least ten counts were recorded for this clonotype. V is TRBV7-2 and J is TRBJ1-2; the D is unclear. CDR3 length: 11 amino acids. In germline, CDR1 is SGHTA, CDR2 FQGNSA. The V gene lost 2 bases and the J gene lost 2 bases, with 0 bases spanning the gap. Here the CDR3 DNA reads TGTGCCAGCAGCTTAAACTATGGCTACACCTTC. Protein: CASSLNYGYTF.

CDR3 loop: CASSLDVWEGFNEQFF. CDR3 DNA: TGTGCCAGCAGCTTAGACGTGTGGGAGGGCTTTAATGAGCAGTTCTTC. J is TRBJ2-1 and V is TRBV7-9, with TRBD2 matching 7 bases. The CDR3 is 16 residues long. Per germline, CDR1 SEHNR and CDR2 FQNEAQ (reference sequence). J was trimmed by 7 bases and V by 1 base; bases with no gene match: 10.

This clonotype has just a few counts. The chain links TRBV20-1 to TRBJ2-7; D is perhaps TRBD2 (6 bases). Germline assignment: CDR1 DFQATT and CDR2 SNEGSKA (reference sequence). V was trimmed by 5 bases and J by 1 base, leaving 9 bases between them. The length of the CDR3 is 12 residues. The chain's CDR3 is CSASRGSYEQYF. As DNA, the CDR3 is TGCAGTGCTTCCCGGGGGTCCTACGAGCAGTACTTC.

This chain joins TRBV2 and TRBJ2-3, with D unresolved. The CDR3 totals 13 residues. Germline CDR1 and CDR2: SNHLY and FYNNEI. V lost 4 bases, J lost 2 bases, and 7 bases lay in between. The CDR3 loop reads CASSVEFTDTQYF. The DNA for the CDR3 is TGTGCCAGCAGTGTTGAATTCACAGATACGCAGTATTTT.

This clonotype was counted between two and nine times. The chain combines TRBV29-1 with TRBJ2-1; 13 positions agree with TRBD2. The CDR3 is 15 residues long. J was trimmed by 8 bases and V by 8 bases; bases with no gene match: 12. Germline loops: CDR1 SQVTM, CDR2 ANQGSEA. The CDR3 DNA follows: TGCAGCATACAAAGGACTAGCGGGAGAACGGATGAGCAGTTCTTC. Amino acids: CSIQRTSGRTDEQFF.

The chain carries TRBV5-1 and TRBJ2-7, with TRBD2 identical over 10 bases. The V segment lost 6 bases and the J segment 9 bases; nucleotides outside the gene matches: 12. CDR1 is SGHRS and CDR2 is YFSETQ in the germline V gene. The CDR3 runs 14 residues. The CDR3: CASTDTSGGDVQYF. The DNA of the CDR3 is TGCGCCAGCACTGATACGAGCGGGGGGGACGTGCAGTACTTC.

This chain joins TRBV5-1 and TRBJ2-1; TRBD1 or TRBD2 may be the D gene (9 bases each). Germline V gene sequence: CDR1 SGHRS, CDR2 YFSETQ. The CDR3 contains 17 residues. The V and J ends lost 4 bases and 12 bases respectively, with 29 bases between them. In nucleotides, the CDR3 is TGCGCCAGCAGCCCGGGGACAGGGACTAGCTTGGGGTTAGGGCAGTTCTTC. The encoded protein is CASSPGTGTSLGLGQFF. The complete variable domain, with remaining parts taken from reference TRBV5-1 and TRBJ2-1, reads KAGVTQTPRYLIKTRGQQVTLSCSPISGHRSVSWYQQTPGQGLQFLFEYFSETQRNKGNFPGRFSGRQFSNSRSEMNVSTLELGDSALYLCASSPGTGTSLGLGQFFGPGTRLTVL.

The sample holds many counts of this clonotype. The gene calls are TRBV9 and TRBJ2-2; no reliable D call. The CDR3 sequence is 13 residues long. Germline assignment: CDR1 SGDLS and CDR2 YYNGEE. V lost 0 bases to trimming and J lost 7 bases, with 7 bases between them. The CDR3 loop is CASSVVWGGELFF. The CDR3, as DNA: TGTGCCAGCAGCGTAGTTTGGGGCGGGGAGCTGTTTTTT.

The DNA of the CDR3 is TGCAGTGCTAGAGATCTGGGGGACAGCGGGGTCCACTTT. Amino acid sequence: CSARDLGDSGVHF. The chain has TRBV20-1 and TRBJ1-6, with 7 bases that match TRBD1. Germline V gene data show CDR1 as DFQATT and CDR2 as SNEGSKA (reference sequence). CDR3 length: 13 residues. Trimming at V came to 0 bases and at J to 17 bases, leaving 10 bases not matched to a gene.

This clonotype has a count of ten or more. The rearrangement links TRBV5-1 to TRBJ2-5, with 8 bases fitting TRBD1. The CDR3 is 14 residues long. Germline V gene data show CDR1 as SGHRS and CDR2 as YFSETQ. After removal of 3 bases from V and 4 bases from J, the junction contained 5 bases not matched to a gene. The CDR3 coding sequence is TGCGCCAGCAGCTCAGGACAGGGCCGAGAGACCCAGTACTTC. Its protein product is CASSSGQGRETQYF.

The table lists this clonotype with a few counts. The V call is TRBV20-1, the J call TRBJ2-1, with a tentative D call TRBD2 (6 bases). Germline loops: CDR1 DFQATT, CDR2 SNEGSKA (reference sequence). Trimming shortened V by 5 bases and J by 9 bases, and 17 bases separated the two germline ends. This CDR3 comprises 13 residues. The CDR3 region is CSAPRASESEQFF. DNA of the CDR3: TGCAGTGCTCCACGGGCTAGCGAAAGTGAGCAGTTCTTC.

This clonotype has just a few counts. The gene calls are TRBV3-1 and TRBJ2-3, with 10 bases matching TRBD2. The CDR3 is made up of 16 amino acids. V shed 1 base and J 4 bases; nucleotides not matched to a gene: 5. CDR1 LGHDT and CDR2 YNNKEL come from the germline V gene (reference sequence). For the CDR3, the DNA is TGTGCCAGCAGCCAAGGTCGGACTAGCGGAGCAGATACGCAGTATTTT. Protein sequence: CASSQGRTSGADTQYF.

This clonotype was detected only a few times. The gene calls are TRBV5-1 and TRBJ2-5, with D perhaps assigned TRBD1 or TRBD2 (7 bases each). The CDR3 spans 15 residues. The V end lost 0 bases, the J end lost 5 bases, and 14 bases lay between the germline ends. Germline assignment: CDR1 SGHRS and CDR2 YFSETQ. The CDR3 here is CASSLADQGGETQYF. The CDR3 nucleotides read TGCGCCAGCAGCTTGGCTGATCAGGGGGGGGAGACCCAGTACTTC. Combining the CDR3 with reference TRBV5-1 and TRBJ2-5 gives the whole variable domain KAGVTQTPRYLIKTRGQQVTLSCSPISGHRSVSWYQQTPGQGLQFLFEYFSETQRNKGNFPGRFSGRQFSNSRSEMNVSTLELGDSALYLCASSLADQGGETQYFGPGTRLLVL.

This clonotype was found a few times. The rearrangement links TRBV5-6 to TRBJ2-4; 7 bases match TRBD1. J was trimmed by 3 bases and V by 4 bases; bases with no gene match: 4. This CDR3 spans 14 amino acids. CDR1 is SGHDT and CDR2 is YYEEEE in the germline V gene. In nucleotides, the CDR3 is TGTGCCAGCAGCCAGGGACAGCTCAAAAACATTCAGTACTTC. It yields the protein CASSQGQLKNIQYF.

This clonotype was detected ten times or more. V usage is TRBV27 and J usage is TRBJ1-1; 8 positions match TRBD1. This CDR3 has 14 residues. Germline lookup yields CDR1 MNHEY and CDR2 SMNVEV (reference sequence). With V trimmed by 7 bases and J by 1 base, 5 bases remained unmatched. Here the CDR3 reads CASIRTGWNTEAFF. The CDR3 DNA sequence: TGTGCCAGCATACGGACAGGGTGGAACACTGAAGCTTTCTTT.

This clonotype was found a few times. The chain links TRBV20-1 to TRBJ2-7; D call uncertain. V was shortened by 4 bases and J by 2 bases, with 12 bases between the two germline ends. This CDR3 is built from 13 residues. In germline, CDR1 is DFQATT, CDR2 SNEGSKA (reference sequence). The CDR3 spells CSAIDMDPYEQYF. The CDR3 DNA sequence: TGCAGTGCTATTGACATGGACCCCTACGAGCAGTACTTC.

In this sample, this clonotype turned up a few times. This chain links TRBV10-3 with TRBJ2-7; weak D call: TRBD1 (5 bases). The CDR3 loop spans 13 amino acids. Germline V gene data show CDR1 as ENHRY and CDR2 as SYGVKD. V shed 5 bases and J shed 0 bases, with 8 bases lying between them. The CDR3 reads CAISQDTSYEQYF. CDR3 DNA sequence: TGTGCCATCAGTCAGGACACCTCCTACGAGCAGTACTTC.

This clonotype has only a few counts. The chain couples TRBV20-1 to TRBJ2-1; TRBD2 aligns across 9 bases. V was clipped by 4 bases and J by 12 bases; unmatched bases: 13. CDR1 and CDR2 (germline): DFQATT, SNEGSKA (reference sequence). CDR3 length equals 14 residues. Here the CDR3 reads CSAIRASGNMGQFF. The CDR3 DNA is TGCAGTGCTATTCGGGCTAGCGGGAATATGGGGCAGTTCTTC.

The rearrangement joins TRBV5-1 to TRBJ2-3; TRBD2 matches at 7 bases. V trimming: 4 bases; J trimming: 5 bases; junction bases outside the gene matches: 4. The CDR3 sequence is 13 residues long. Germline V lookup: CDR1 SGHRS, CDR2 YFSETQ. This CDR3 reads CASSPWGGDTQYF. The CDR3 region has the DNA TGCGCCAGCAGCCCCTGGGGGGGAGATACGCAGTATTTT.

This clonotype was detected only a few times. The rearrangement uses TRBV7-9 and TRBJ2-7; 12 nucleotides align to TRBD2. Per the germline V gene, CDR1 is SEHNR and CDR2 is FQNEAQ (reference sequence). V was pared by 1 base and J by 3 bases, with 4 bases of the junction left unmatched. This CDR3 has 16 amino acids. The CDR3 DNA reads as TGTGCCAGCAGCTTAGGGAGGACTAGCGGGATCTACGAGCAGTACTTC. Translated, it gives CASSLGRTSGIYEQYF. The full variable domain, rest sourced from reference TRBV7-9 and TRBJ2-7, is DTGVSQNPRHKITKRGQNVTFRCDPISEHNRLYWYRQTLGQGPEFLTYFQNEAQLEKSRLLSDRFSAERPKGSFSTLEIQRTEQGDSAMYLCASSLGRTSGIYEQYFGPGTRLTVT.

This chain links TRBV19 with TRBJ2-4; D gene ambiguous. CDR3 length: 11 amino acids. The germline gives CDR1 LNHDA, CDR2 SQIVND (reference sequence). V gave up 7 bases and J gave up 10 bases, with 11 bases separating them. CDR3 in DNA: TGTGCCAGTACCCAAACTGGAATTCAGTACTTC. Its translation is CASTQTGIQYF.

The chain uses TRBV6-5 and TRBJ1-6; 9 bases line up with TRBD1. CDR3 length: 15 residues. Germline assignment: CDR1 MNHEY and CDR2 SVGAGI. With V trimmed by 0 bases and J by 7 bases, 1 base remained unmatched. CDR3 sequence (DNA): TGTGCCAGCAGTTACTCGACAGGGGGAAATTCACCCCTCCACTTT. Its translation is CASSYSTGGNSPLHF.